Listed below are T cell receptor beta chains from one sample, sequenced in a study of siplizumab effects on memory and regulatory T cells. The protocol was immunoSEQ multiplex PCR, while the TCRdb copy is restricted to in-frame clones and leaves out a portion. There are over 90,000 clones in the sample; 80% to 95% occur only once, and 1% to 1.3% lies in the top ten. Sequenced input: CD4+ T cells sorted from blood. The receptors come from a human donor in good health. CDR3s include the opening cysteine and the closing phenylalanine or tryptophan. The order of the fields is clone size, V gene, D gene, J gene, CDR3 protein, CDR3 DNA. D genes are given only for firm matches. Clone size, where shown, is once, few, many, or a class for clones that have expanded.

clone_size: few; v_call: TRBV5-1; d_call: -; j_call: TRBJ2-3; cdr3_aa: CASSFRDTQYF; cdr3_nt: TGCGCCAGCAGCTTCCGGGATACGCAGTATTTT
clone_size: -; v_call: TRBV10-1; d_call: -; j_call: TRBJ2-7; cdr3_aa: CASINRFFEQYF; cdr3_nt: TGCGCCAGCATTAACAGATTCTTCGAGCAGTACTTC
clone_size: few; v_call: TRBV6-1; d_call: -; j_call: TRBJ1-5; cdr3_aa: CASILGVGNQPQHF; cdr3_nt: TGTGCCAGCATATTGGGGGTTGGCAATCAGCCCCAGCATTTT
clone_size: -; v_call: TRBV7-9; d_call: -; j_call: TRBJ2-5; cdr3_aa: CASSLSGAVETQYF; cdr3_nt: TGTGCCAGCAGCTTATCAGGGGCGGTAGAGACCCAGTACTTC
clone_size: -; v_call: TRBV19; d_call: -; j_call: TRBJ1-2; cdr3_aa: CASSFGQTGGSYGYTF; cdr3_nt: TGTGCCAGTAGTTTCGGACAAACGGGGGGGAGCTATGGCTACACCTTC
clone_size: -; v_call: TRBV28; d_call: -; j_call: TRBJ2-2; cdr3_aa: CASSSQGRFGGELFF; cdr3_nt: TGTGCCAGCAGTTCACAGGGGAGGTTCGGCGGGGAGCTGTTTTTT
clone_size: -; v_call: TRBV5-5; d_call: TRBD2; j_call: TRBJ2-7; cdr3_aa: CASSTGTSGYEQYF; cdr3_nt: TGTGCCAGCAGCACAGGGACTAGCGGCTACGAGCAGTACTTC
clone_size: -; v_call: TRBV30; d_call: -; j_call: TRBJ1-2; cdr3_aa: CACMTLRAYGYTF; cdr3_nt: TGTGCCTGTATGACTCTCAGGGCCTATGGCTACACCTTC
clone_size: -; v_call: TRBV5-1; d_call: TRBD2; j_call: TRBJ2-5; cdr3_aa: CASSWGLAGRETQYF; cdr3_nt: TGCGCCAGCAGCTGGGGACTAGCGGGAAGGGAGACCCAGTACTTC
clone_size: -; v_call: TRBV5-4; d_call: -; j_call: TRBJ1-5; cdr3_aa: CASSLGGMRNQPQHF; cdr3_nt: TGTGCCAGCAGCTTGGGAGGAATGAGGAATCAGCCCCAGCATTTT
clone_size: -; v_call: TRBV15; d_call: -; j_call: TRBJ2-1; cdr3_aa: CATSRDRGYEQFF; cdr3_nt: TGTGCCACCAGCAGAGATCGAGGTTATGAGCAGTTCTTC
clone_size: -; v_call: TRBV5-6; d_call: -; j_call: TRBJ2-1; cdr3_aa: CASSFSWAGTYNEQFF; cdr3_nt: TGTGCCAGCAGCTTCTCTTGGGCGGGAACCTACAATGAGCAGTTCTTC
clone_size: -; v_call: TRBV30; d_call: -; j_call: TRBJ2-7; cdr3_aa: CAWSVGGASYEQYF; cdr3_nt: TGTGCCTGGAGTGTGGGAGGTGCCTCCTACGAGCAGTACTTC
clone_size: once; v_call: TRBV28; d_call: -; j_call: TRBJ2-7; cdr3_aa: CASSRGAVDLHEQYF; cdr3_nt: TGTGCCAGCAGCCGCGGGGCAGTCGATCTCCACGAGCAGTACTTC
clone_size: -; v_call: TRBV28; d_call: TRBD2; j_call: TRBJ2-1; cdr3_aa: CASSSLAGGPFRGEQFF; cdr3_nt: TGTGCCAGCAGTTCACTAGCGGGAGGGCCGTTTAGGGGGGAGCAGTTCTTC
clone_size: -; v_call: TRBV9; d_call: TRBD1; j_call: TRBJ1-2; cdr3_aa: CASSGGFGQGYGYTF; cdr3_nt: TGTGCCAGCAGCGGCGGTTTCGGACAGGGTTATGGCTACACCTTC
clone_size: -; v_call: TRBV2; d_call: -; j_call: TRBJ1-2; cdr3_aa: CATEIARDKDGYTF; cdr3_nt: TGTGCCACTGAAATTGCGCGGGACAAAGATGGCTACACCTTC
clone_size: -; v_call: TRBV19; d_call: -; j_call: TRBJ1-3; cdr3_aa: CASSISGIRDTIYF; cdr3_nt: TGTGCCAGTAGTATATCTGGGATCCGGGACACCATATATTTT
clone_size: -; v_call: TRBV28; d_call: -; j_call: TRBJ2-5; cdr3_aa: CASSLSSRGRTQYF; cdr3_nt: TGTGCCAGCAGTTTATCGTCCCGAGGTAGGACCCAGTACTTC
clone_size: -; v_call: TRBV28; d_call: -; j_call: TRBJ1-4; cdr3_aa: CASSLGQGVEKLFF; cdr3_nt: TGTGCCAGCAGTTTGGGCCAGGGAGTCGAAAAACTGTTTTTT
clone_size: -; v_call: TRBV9; d_call: -; j_call: TRBJ2-7; cdr3_aa: CASSVRTTTYEQYF; cdr3_nt: TGTGCCAGCAGCGTTCGAACGACAACCTACGAGCAGTACTTC
clone_size: -; v_call: TRBV5-1; d_call: -; j_call: TRBJ1-1; cdr3_aa: CASSLAGIREAFF; cdr3_nt: TGCGCCAGCAGCTTGGCAGGGATTAGAGAAGCTTTCTTT
clone_size: -; v_call: TRBV7-9; d_call: TRBD2; j_call: TRBJ2-5; cdr3_aa: CASSPGLAGRETQYF; cdr3_nt: TGTGCCAGCAGCCCGGGACTAGCGGGGAGAGAGACCCAGTACTTC
clone_size: -; v_call: TRBV28; d_call: -; j_call: TRBJ1-2; cdr3_aa: CASSGYGTSGYTF; cdr3_nt: TGTGCCAGCAGTGGATATGGGACTAGTGGCTACACCTTC
clone_size: -; v_call: TRBV15; d_call: TRBD1; j_call: TRBJ2-6; cdr3_aa: CATSRGRTGDGANVLTF; cdr3_nt: TGTGCCACCAGCAGAGGCCGGACAGGGGATGGGGCCAACGTCCTGACTTTC
clone_size: -; v_call: TRBV5-1; d_call: -; j_call: TRBJ2-1; cdr3_aa: CASSAAGTPGYNEQFF; cdr3_nt: TGCGCCAGCAGCGCCGCCGGGACTCCTGGATACAATGAGCAGTTCTTC
clone_size: -; v_call: TRBV5-1; d_call: -; j_call: TRBJ1-3; cdr3_aa: CASSFGNTIYF; cdr3_nt: TGCGCCAGCTCGTTCGGAAACACCATATATTTT